The rows below give T cell receptor beta chains drawn from one sample of a study of CD8 T cells in ankylosing spondylitis. TCRdb re-analysed the 5' RACE reads in MiXCR, keeping a single row per CDR3 protein. This table has fewer than 400,000 distinct CDR3 sequences, less than 10% appearing once. The sequencing input was blood, either unsorted or a sorted T cell fraction (not recorded which). Every receptor here comes from a male donor with ankylosing spondylitis. CDR3s include the opening cysteine and the closing phenylalanine or tryptophan. Each record gives: D gene, V gene, J gene, clone size, CDR3 DNA, CDR3 protein. D genes are given only for firm matches. Size is stated for part of the rows, as once, few or many counts, or as a class when the clone is expanded.

>TRBD1|TRBV9|TRBJ1-2|few
TGTGCCAGCAGCGCGAAAGGGGGCGATGGCTACACCTTC
CASSAKGGDGYTF
>.|TRBV25-1|TRBJ2-5|few
TGTGCCAGCGGTCTGGGGCCGCAAGAGACCCAGTACTTC
CASGLGPQETQYF
>TRBD2|TRBV7-9|TRBJ2-5|few
TGTGCCAGCAGCCAACTAGCGGGAGGTATGGAGACCCAGTACTTC
CASSQLAGGMETQYF
>.|TRBV7-9|TRBJ2-7|.
TGTGCCAGCAGCTTAACGTCGGTCGGAACCTCCTACGAGCAGTACTTC
CASSLTSVGTSYEQYF
>.|TRBV11-2|TRBJ2-2|few
TGTGCCAGCAGCTTAGAAAATTTTGGCGGACAAGTCCCGAACACCGGGGAGCTGTTTTTT
CASSLENFGGQVPNTGELFF
>.|TRBV5-1|TRBJ2-3|few
TGCGCCAGCAGCTTGGAGCTAGCGCGACCAGATACGCAGTATTTT
CASSLELARPDTQYF
>TRBD1|TRBV7-9|TRBJ2-7|few
TGTGCCAGCAGCTTGGACAGGCACTACGAGCAGTACTTC
CASSLDRHYEQYF
>.|TRBV3-1|TRBJ1-5|few
TGTGCCAGCAGCCAAGCCCCCCGAGGTCAGCCCCAGCATTTT
CASSQAPRGQPQHF
>.|TRBV29-1|TRBJ2-1|many
TGCAGCGGGCGACGGGACTACAATGAGCAGTTCTTC
CSGRRDYNEQFF
>.|TRBV7-2|TRBJ2-7|few
TGTGCCAGCAGCTTAGGAGGGTTGATCGCCTACGAGCAGTACTTC
CASSLGGLIAYEQYF
>.|TRBV7-2|TRBJ2-1|.
TGTGCCAGCAGCCGGGACGGCTCCCCCTACAATGAGCAGTTCTTC
CASSRDGSPYNEQFF
>TRBD1|TRBV27|TRBJ1-2|.
TGTGCCAGCAACTTTTGGAGACAGGGGCGGATCGCTAACTATGGCTACACCTTC
CASNFWRQGRIANYGYTF
>.|TRBV28|TRBJ2-1|few
TGTGCCAGCAGTTTATTTATGGCTGCAAGTGAGCAGTTCTTC
CASSLFMAASEQFF
>TRBD2|TRBV29-1|TRBJ2-1|many
TGCAGCGTTCCGGGGAGGGCTGATGAGCAGTTCTTC
CSVPGRADEQFF
>.|TRBV7-6|TRBJ2-1|many
TGTGCCAGCAGCTTAGAGGCTAGCTTAGGGTTCCTTGAGCAGTTCTTC
CASSLEASLGFLEQFF
>TRBD2|TRBV7-8|TRBJ2-1|few
TGTGCCAGCAGCTTAAACCTCGGACTAGCGGGTTCGGTCTTC
CASSLNLGLAGSVF
>TRBD1|TRBV6-1|TRBJ1-3|.
TGTGCCAGCAGTCCGACAGGGGTCGGGTCTGGAAACACCATATATTTT
CASSPTGVGSGNTIYF
>.|TRBV20-1|TRBJ2-2|.
TGCAGTGCTAGACGACACACCGGGGAGCTGTTTTTT
CSARRHTGELFF
>.|TRBV4-1|TRBJ2-7|.
TGCGCCAGCAGCCAAGGCCCGGGGGCGATCTACGAGCAGTACTTC
CASSQGPGAIYEQYF
>TRBD1|TRBV2|TRBJ1-5|many
TGTGCCAGCAGGGCCCACAGGGGGCCTAGCAATCAGCCCCAGCATTTT
CASRAHRGPSNQPQHF
>TRBD1|TRBV9|TRBJ2-7|.
TGTGCCAGCAGCGCCATGACAGGGGGCGCGCAGTACTTC
CASSAMTGGAQYF
>TRBD2|TRBV10-3|TRBJ2-1|few
TGTGCCATCGGCCGGACTAGCGGGAATTCCTACAATGAGCAGTTCTTC
CAIGRTSGNSYNEQFF
>.|TRBV11-2|TRBJ2-2|.
TGTGCCAGCAGCACGTACGACACTTACACCGGGGAGCTGTTTTTT
CASSTYDTYTGELFF
>TRBD1|TRBV5-5|TRBJ2-7|.
TGTGCCAGCAGCTGGACAGGGGCGTTGGCCTACGAGCAGTACTTC
CASSWTGALAYEQYF
>.|TRBV11-2|TRBJ2-7|.
TGTGCCAGCAGCCTTGCTCCGGGGGACTACGAGCAGTACTTC
CASSLAPGDYEQYF
>.|TRBV6-5|TRBJ2-5|.
TGTGCCAGCAGTTCGCTGACAACCCAAGAGACCCAGTACTTC
CASSSLTTQETQYF
>TRBD1|TRBV27|TRBJ2-7|.
TGTGCCAGCAGGCGGGGACAGGAATCCTACGAGCAGTACTTC
CASRRGQESYEQYF
>.|TRBV20-1|TRBJ2-7|.
TGCAGTGCTAGAGGGAACAGGCACTACGAGCAGTACTTC
CSARGNRHYEQYF
>.|TRBV5-1|TRBJ1-5|.
TGCGCCAGCAGCTTGTCGGGGGGCAGGGATCAGCCCCAGCATTTT
CASSLSGGRDQPQHF
>.|TRBV21-1|TRBJ2-7|few
TGTGCCAGCAGCAAGTTGACTAGCGGGGCCTACGAGCAGTACTTC
CASSKLTSGAYEQYF
>.|TRBV28|TRBJ1-1|many
TGTGCCAGCAGTCCCCCGGAGAACACTGAAGCTTTCTTT
CASSPPENTEAFF
>.|TRBV5-1|TRBJ2-7|many
TGCGCCAGCAGCTTGGCAGACGGCACCTCCTACGAGCAGTACTTC
CASSLADGTSYEQYF
>TRBD2|TRBV7-3|TRBJ2-1|many
TGTGCCAGCAGCTTAAGACTAGCGGGATACAATGAGCAGTTCTTC
CASSLRLAGYNEQFF
>TRBD2|TRBV9|TRBJ2-3|.
TGTGCCAGCAGCGTAGCGGGACTAGCGGGAGGAGGGGATACGCAGTATTTT
CASSVAGLAGGGDTQYF
>TRBD1|TRBV29-1|TRBJ2-1|few
TGCAGCGTTGAAGATGGGACAGTTGAGCAGTTCTTC
CSVEDGTVEQFF
>.|TRBV5-1|TRBJ2-7|few
TGCGCCAGCAGCTTGGATCCGGACTACGAGCAGTACTTC
CASSLDPDYEQYF
>.|TRBV12-3/TRBV12-4|TRBJ2-3|many
TGTGCCAGCAGTTTGGGCCAGGGGCGTACAGATACGCAGTATTTT
CASSLGQGRTDTQYF
>.|TRBV2|TRBJ2-7|.
TGTGCCAGCAGAATTTCCGGGGGAAACTACGAGCAGTACTTC
CASRISGGNYEQYF
>TRBD1|TRBV27|TRBJ1-6|many
TGTGCCAGCAGAACCGGGACAGGGGAGTTTCGCGGACCCCTCCACTTT
CASRTGTGEFRGPLHF
>.|TRBV7-3|TRBJ2-1|many
TGTGCCAGCAGCTTCAGGGGGGCCGATGAGCAGTTCTTC
CASSFRGADEQFF
>.|TRBV20-1|TRBJ1-2|many
TGCAGTGCTAGGCTGGACACAGGCTACACCTTC
CSARLDTGYTF
>.|TRBV10-3|TRBJ2-7|few
TGTGCCATGGGACGTGGGGACGGGAACTACGAGCAGTACTTC
CAMGRGDGNYEQYF
>TRBD2|TRBV7-7|TRBJ2-1|few
TGTGCCAGCAGCCGGCTAGCGGACCCTAGGGATGAGCAGTTCTTC
CASSRLADPRDEQFF
>.|TRBV27|TRBJ2-2|few
TGTGCCAGCAACTCGTATGGCAGGGCAGGGAACACCGGGGAGCTGTTTTTT
CASNSYGRAGNTGELFF
>.|TRBV7-3|TRBJ2-5|few
TGTGCCAGCAGCCCGGGGGACTGGGGCCAAGAGACCCAGTACTTC
CASSPGDWGQETQYF
>.|TRBV20-1|TRBJ2-1|few
TGCAGTGCTAGTACTAGTACCTACAATGAGCAGTTCTTC
CSASTSTYNEQFF
>.|TRBV30|TRBJ1-6|few
TGTGCCTGGAGTGTGGCGGCAGGGATAGACCATTCACCCCTCCACTTT
CAWSVAAGIDHSPLHF
>TRBD1|TRBV20-1|TRBJ2-7|many
TGCAGTGCTAGAGACGCGACAGGGGCCTACGAGCAGTACTTC
CSARDATGAYEQYF
>TRBD2|TRBV10-3|TRBJ2-3|few
TGTGCCATCAGCCCTCAGCGGGACACAGATACGCAGTATTTT
CAISPQRDTDTQYF
>.|TRBV3-1|TRBJ2-1|.
TGTGCCAGCAGCCGGACTTGGAATGAGCAGTTCTTC
CASSRTWNEQFF
>.|TRBV29-1|TRBJ2-1|many
TGCAGCGTTGGGGCAGCTTCCTCCTACAATGAGCAGTTCTTC
CSVGAASSYNEQFF
>.|TRBV29-1|TRBJ1-2|few
TGCAGCGTTGAGGATTTATATGGCTACACCTTC
CSVEDLYGYTF
>.|TRBV11-1|TRBJ2-6|few
TGTGCCAGCAGCGGGGTCGTCCCCCCCTTCTCTGGGGCCAACGTCCTGACTTTC
CASSGVVPPFSGANVLTF
>.|TRBV6-4|TRBJ2-2|few
TGTGCCAGCAGTGTATACTCAGGGGCTGGGGAGCTGTTTTTT
CASSVYSGAGELFF
>.|TRBV10-3|TRBJ1-1|few
TGTGCCATCAGTGAGTCGAGGGGGGGCGTTTATACTGAAGCTTTCTTT
CAISESRGGVYTEAFF
>TRBD1|TRBV27|TRBJ2-3|.
TGTGCCAGCAGTCCCCTCGGACAGGGCGGGATCACAGATACGCAGTATTTT
CASSPLGQGGITDTQYF